The sequence of this TCR beta chain was determined in a study of shared clonotypes between healthy human individuals. Regarding the study as a whole: The naive CD4 repertoires of several donors were compared, and 5% to 6.5% of clonotypes were shared. Compared with clonotypes that all four donors shared, non-shared clonotypes had lower generation probabilities.

All the donors were Caucasian adults who lived in Nashville, Tennessee. The authors divided CD4+ cells into CD45RA+ naive and CD45RA-negative memory subsets. With regard to this clone: What it binds is unknown.

Method: immunoSEQ multiplex PCR; TCRdb's copy keeps in-frame clones and lacks some. The data show 330,000 or so clones, over 65% seen once. The CDR3 loop spans 14 amino acids. Germline-derived CDR1 and CDR2 are SGDLS and YYNGEE. V lost 4 bases to trimming and J lost 4 bases, with 14 bases between them. What was sequenced was memory CD4+ T cells sorted from blood. As for subset: CD45RA-negative fraction. The chain uses TRBV9 and TRBJ2-5, with D perhaps being TRBD1 or TRBD2 (6 bases each). The TCR sequence derives from a man aged 30 to 45 in good health. The CDR3 DNA sequence: TGTGCCAGCAGCCTAGTACAGGGAGGAGAGACCCAGTACTTC. Amino acid sequence: CASSLVQGGETQYF.